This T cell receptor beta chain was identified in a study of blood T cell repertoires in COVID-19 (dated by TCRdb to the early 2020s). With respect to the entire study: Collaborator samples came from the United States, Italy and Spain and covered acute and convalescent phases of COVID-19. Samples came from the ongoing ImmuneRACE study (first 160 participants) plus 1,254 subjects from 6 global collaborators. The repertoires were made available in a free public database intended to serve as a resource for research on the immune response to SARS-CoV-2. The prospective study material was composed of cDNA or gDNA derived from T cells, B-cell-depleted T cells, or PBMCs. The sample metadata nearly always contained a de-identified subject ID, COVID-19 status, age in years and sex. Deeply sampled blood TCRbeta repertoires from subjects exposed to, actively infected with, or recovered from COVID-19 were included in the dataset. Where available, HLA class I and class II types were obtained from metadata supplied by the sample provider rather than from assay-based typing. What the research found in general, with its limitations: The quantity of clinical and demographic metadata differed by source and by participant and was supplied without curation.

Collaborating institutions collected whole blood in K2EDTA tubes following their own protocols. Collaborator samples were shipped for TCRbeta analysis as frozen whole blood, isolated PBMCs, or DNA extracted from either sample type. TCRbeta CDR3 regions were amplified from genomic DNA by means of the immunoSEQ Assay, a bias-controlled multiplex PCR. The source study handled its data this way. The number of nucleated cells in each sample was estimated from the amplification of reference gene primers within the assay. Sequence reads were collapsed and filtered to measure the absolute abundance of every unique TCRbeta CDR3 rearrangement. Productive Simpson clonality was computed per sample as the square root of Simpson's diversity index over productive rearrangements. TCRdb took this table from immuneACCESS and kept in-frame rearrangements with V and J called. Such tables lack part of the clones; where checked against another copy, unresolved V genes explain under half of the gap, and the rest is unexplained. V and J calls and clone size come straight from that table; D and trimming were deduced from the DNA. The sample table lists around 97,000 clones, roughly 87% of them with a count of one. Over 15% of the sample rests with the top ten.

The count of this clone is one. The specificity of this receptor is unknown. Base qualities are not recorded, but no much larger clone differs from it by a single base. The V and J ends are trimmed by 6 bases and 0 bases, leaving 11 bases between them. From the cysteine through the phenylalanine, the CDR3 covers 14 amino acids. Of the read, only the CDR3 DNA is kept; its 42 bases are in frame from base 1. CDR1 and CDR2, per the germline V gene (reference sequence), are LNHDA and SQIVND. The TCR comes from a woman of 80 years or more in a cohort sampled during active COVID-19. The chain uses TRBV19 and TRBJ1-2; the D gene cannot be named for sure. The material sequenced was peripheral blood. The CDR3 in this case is CASSLRGANYGYTF. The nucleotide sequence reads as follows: TGTGCCAGTAGCCTCCGCGGTGCTAACTATGGCTACACCTTC.